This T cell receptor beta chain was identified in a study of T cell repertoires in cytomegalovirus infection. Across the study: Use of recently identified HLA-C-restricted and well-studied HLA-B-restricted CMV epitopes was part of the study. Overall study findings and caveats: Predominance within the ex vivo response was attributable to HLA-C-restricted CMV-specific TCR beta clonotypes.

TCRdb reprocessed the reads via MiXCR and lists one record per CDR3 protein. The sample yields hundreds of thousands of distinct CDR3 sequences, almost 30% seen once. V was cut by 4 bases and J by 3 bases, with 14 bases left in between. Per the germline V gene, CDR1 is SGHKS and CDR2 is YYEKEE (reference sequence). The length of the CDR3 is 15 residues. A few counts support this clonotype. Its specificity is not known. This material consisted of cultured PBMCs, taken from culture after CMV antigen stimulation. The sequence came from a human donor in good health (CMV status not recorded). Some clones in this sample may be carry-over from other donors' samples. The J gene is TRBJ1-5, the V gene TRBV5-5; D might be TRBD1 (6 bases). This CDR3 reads CASSVTDRNNQPQHF. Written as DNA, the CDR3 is TGTGCCAGCAGCGTAACGGACAGAAACAATCAGCCCCAGCATTTT.